This T cell receptor beta chain was found in a study of cytomegalovirus exposure and HLA in healthy donors. Study-wide results and limits: The dataset shows that most TCR sequences were rare, while some public TCRs occurred in many donors. Later analysis identified a missense DCLRE1C variant that was linked to TCR beta V- and J-gene trimming.

PCR was performed using 60 Vbeta and 13 Jbeta primers. Sequencing used immunoSEQ multiplex PCR; TCRdb keeps in-frame clones, though not all of them. Here the sample spans tens of thousands of clones, 55% to 75% being singletons. Trimming shortened V by 5 bases and J by 4 bases, and 16 bases separated the two germline ends. Germline CDR1 MRHNA, CDR2 SNTAGT. This CDR3 is 15 amino acids long. Concerning this clone itself: Its antigen is not identified.

The TCR sequence derives from a woman in her forties in good health and CMV-seropositive. The chain uses TRBV6-4 and TRBJ2-3; possible D gene TRBD1, 6 bases. The sample consisted of PBMCs. CDR3 sequence: CASSTETGSADTQYF. In DNA, the CDR3 is TGTGCCAGCAGTACAGAGACAGGTTCAGCAGATACGCAGTATTTT.